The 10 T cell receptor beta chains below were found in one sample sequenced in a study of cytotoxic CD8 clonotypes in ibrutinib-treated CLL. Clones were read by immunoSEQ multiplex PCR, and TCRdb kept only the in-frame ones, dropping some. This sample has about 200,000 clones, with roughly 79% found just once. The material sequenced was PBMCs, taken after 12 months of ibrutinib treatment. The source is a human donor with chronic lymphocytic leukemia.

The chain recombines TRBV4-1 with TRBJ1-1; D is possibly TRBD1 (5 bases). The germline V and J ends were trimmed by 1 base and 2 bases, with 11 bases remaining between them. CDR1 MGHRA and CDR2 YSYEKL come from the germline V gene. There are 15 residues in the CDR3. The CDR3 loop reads CASSQVGRGNTEAFF. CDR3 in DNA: TGCGCCAGCAGCCAAGTGGGAAGGGGCAACACTGAAGCTTTCTTT.

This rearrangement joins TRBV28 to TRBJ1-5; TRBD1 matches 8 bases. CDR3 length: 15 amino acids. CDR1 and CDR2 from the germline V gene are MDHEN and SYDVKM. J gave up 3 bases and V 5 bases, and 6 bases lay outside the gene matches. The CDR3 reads CASSLPQGANQPQHF. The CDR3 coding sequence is TGTGCCAGCAGTCTCCCCCAGGGGGCCAATCAGCCCCAGCATTTT.

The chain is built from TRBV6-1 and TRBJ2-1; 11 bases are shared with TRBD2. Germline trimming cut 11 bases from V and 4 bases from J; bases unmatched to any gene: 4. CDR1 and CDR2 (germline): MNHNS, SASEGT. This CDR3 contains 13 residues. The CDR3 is CAGRLAGYNEQFF. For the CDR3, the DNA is TGTGCCGGACGACTAGCGGGGTACAATGAGCAGTTCTTC.

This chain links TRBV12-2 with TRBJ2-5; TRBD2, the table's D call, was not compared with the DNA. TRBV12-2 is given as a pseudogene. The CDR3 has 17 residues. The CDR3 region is CATSLGASGRSQETQYF. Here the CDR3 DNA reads TGTGCCACCTCTCTTGGGGCTAGCGGGAGGTCCCAAGAGACCCAGTACTTC.

The CDR3 region is CASSHPGQGSSPLHF. DNA of the CDR3: TGTGCCAGCAGTCATCCGGGACAGGGGTCTTCACCCCTCCACTTT. This chain connects TRBV6-1 to TRBJ1-6, with 10 bases aligning to TRBD1. Germline V gene lookup returns CDR1 MNHNS and CDR2 SASEGT. This CDR3 spans 15 amino acids. V gave up 5 bases and J gave up 9 bases; unmatched junction bases: 7.

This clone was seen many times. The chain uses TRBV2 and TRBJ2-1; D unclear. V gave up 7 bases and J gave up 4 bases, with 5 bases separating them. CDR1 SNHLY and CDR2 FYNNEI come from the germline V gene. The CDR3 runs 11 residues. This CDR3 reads CASNVYNEQFF. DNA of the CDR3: TGTGCCAGCAATGTATACAATGAGCAGTTCTTC.

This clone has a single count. CDR3 amino acids: CASRLGLAASYEQYF. DNA for the CDR3: TGTGCAAGTCGCTTAGGGCTAGCGGCCTCCTACGAGCAGTACTTC. The chain links TRBV12-2 to TRBJ2-7; the table's D call, TRBD2, was not checked against the DNA. TRBV12-2 is a pseudogene. The CDR3 consists of 15 residues.

The CDR3 region is CASSSPSLPPDTQYF. CDR3 nucleotide sequence: TGTGCCAGCAGTTCCCCTAGCTTACCCCCAGATACGCAGTATTTT. The chain couples TRBV28 to TRBJ2-3, with D tentatively TRBD2 (5 bases). Germline V gene lookup returns CDR1 MDHEN and CDR2 SYDVKM. The V end lost 4 bases, the J end lost 4 bases, and 15 bases lay between the germline ends. This CDR3 region has 15 residues. Variable domain in full (rest from reference TRBV28 and TRBJ2-3): DVKVTQSSRYLVKRTGEKVFLECVQDMDHENMFWYRQDPGLGLRLIYFSYDVKMKEKGDIPEGYSVSREKKERFSLILESASTNQTSMYLCASSSPSLPPDTQYFGPGTRLTVL.

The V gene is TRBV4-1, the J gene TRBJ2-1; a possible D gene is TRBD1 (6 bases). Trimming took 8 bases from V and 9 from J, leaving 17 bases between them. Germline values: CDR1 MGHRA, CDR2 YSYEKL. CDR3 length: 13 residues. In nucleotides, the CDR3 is TGCGCCAGCCGGCCCTTGGGGGCCAGTGAGCAGTTCTTC. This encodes CASRPLGASEQFF.

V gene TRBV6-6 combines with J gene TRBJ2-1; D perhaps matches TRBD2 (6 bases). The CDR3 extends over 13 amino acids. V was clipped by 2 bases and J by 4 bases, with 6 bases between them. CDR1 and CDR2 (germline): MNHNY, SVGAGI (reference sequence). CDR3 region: CASSYGGYNEQFF. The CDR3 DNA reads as TGTGCCAGCAGTTACGGGGGGTACAATGAGCAGTTCTTC.